This T cell receptor (beta chain) was sequenced during a study of T-cell reconstitution after alpha-beta-depleted transplantation in children. Study-level findings and limits: Two months or so post-transplant, alpha-beta T cells reportedly derived from several hundred expanded graft clones. In some patients, recipient T cells and intrathymic progenitors surviving conditioning explained high day-60 diversity. T-cell numbers and diversity, one year after transplant, stemmed largely from T cells that were newly produced.

As it was prepared, the TCRbeta library received unique molecular identifiers. One entry per CDR3 protein, called by TCRdb with MiXCR from the PCR reads. The sample contains hundreds of thousands of distinct CDR3 sequences, around 13% of which appear only once. The sample holds a few counts of this clonotype. What it binds is unknown. V lost 0 bases to trimming and J lost 3 bases; unmatched junction nucleotides: 12. In germline, CDR1 is DFQATT, CDR2 SNEGSKA (reference sequence). The length of the CDR3 is 18 residues. The V and J genes are TRBV20-1 and TRBJ1-5; 9 positions agree with TRBD1. Sequencing was performed on PBMCs, mostly from graft donor cells, taken 360 days after TCRalphabeta/CD19-depleted stem cell transplant. This clonotype was sampled from a male patient younger than 18 who had a stem cell transplant for acute myeloid leukemia, so the T cells may come from the graft donor. In DNA, the CDR3 is TGCAGTGCTAGAGATCTTGATGAAGGGACAGGGTCCAATCAGCCCCAGCATTTT. This sequence encodes CSARDLDEGTGSNQPQHF.